Detailed here is one T cell receptor beta chain. This CDR3 contains 15 residues. V was pared by 1 base and J by 14 bases, with 13 bases of the junction left unmatched. The germline CDR1 and CDR2 sequences are SGDLS and YYNGEE. This sample is drawn from a study of shared clonotypes between healthy human individuals. Using immunoSEQ multiplex PCR, the repertoire was profiled, and TCRdb retains in-frame clones only, with some absent. The data hold about 2.3 million clones, with 93% observed a single time. The sequence derives from a man aged 18 to 30 in good health. Some clones in this sample may be carry-over from other donors' samples. The sample consisted of naive CD4+ T cells from PBMCs. This sample's subset: CD45RA+ positively selected. V is TRBV9 and J is TRBJ2-1; 9 bases are shared with TRBD2. The CDR3 here is CASSVQASGEGREFF. The CDR3 DNA reads TGTGCCAGCAGCGTACAGGCTAGCGGGGAGGGTCGGGAGTTCTTC.